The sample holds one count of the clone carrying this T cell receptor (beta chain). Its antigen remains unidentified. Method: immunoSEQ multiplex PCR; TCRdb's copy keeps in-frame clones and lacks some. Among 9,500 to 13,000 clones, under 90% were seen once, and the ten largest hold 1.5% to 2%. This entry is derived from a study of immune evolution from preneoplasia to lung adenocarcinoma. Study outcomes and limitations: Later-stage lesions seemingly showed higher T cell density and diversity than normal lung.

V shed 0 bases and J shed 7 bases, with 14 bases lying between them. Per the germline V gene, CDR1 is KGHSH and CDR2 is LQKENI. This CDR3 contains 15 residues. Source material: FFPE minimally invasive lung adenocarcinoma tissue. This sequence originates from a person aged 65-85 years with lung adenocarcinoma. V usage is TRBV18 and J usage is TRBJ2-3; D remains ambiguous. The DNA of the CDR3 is TGTGCCAGCTCACCACCGGTAACCTCCCAATATACGCAGTATTTT. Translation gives CASSPPVTSQYTQYF.